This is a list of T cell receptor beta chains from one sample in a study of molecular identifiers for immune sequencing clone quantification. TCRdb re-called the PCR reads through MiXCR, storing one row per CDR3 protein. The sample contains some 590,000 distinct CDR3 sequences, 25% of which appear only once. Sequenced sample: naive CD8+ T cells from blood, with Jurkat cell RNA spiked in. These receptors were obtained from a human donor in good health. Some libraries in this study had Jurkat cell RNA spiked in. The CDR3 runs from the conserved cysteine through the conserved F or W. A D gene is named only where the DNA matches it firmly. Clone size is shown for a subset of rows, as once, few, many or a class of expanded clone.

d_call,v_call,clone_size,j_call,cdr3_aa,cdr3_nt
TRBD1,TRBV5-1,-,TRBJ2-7,CASSPRTGGAYQQYF,TGCGCCAGCAGCCCAAGGACAGGGGGAGCCTACCAGCAGTACTTC
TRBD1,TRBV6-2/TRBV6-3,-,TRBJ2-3,CASSYRDRVPLSTDTQYF,TGTGCCAGCAGTTACCGGGACAGGGTCCCTCTCTCCACAGATACGCAGTATTTT
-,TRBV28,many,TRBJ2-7,CASSLIASPEDEQYF,TGTGCCAGCAGTTTAATTGCTTCCCCGGAGGACGAGCAGTACTTC
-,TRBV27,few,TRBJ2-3,CASSLTSINTDTQYF,TGTGCCAGCAGCCTTACATCTATAAACACAGATACGCAGTATTTT
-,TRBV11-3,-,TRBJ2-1,CASSLDVSEQGTINEQFF,TGTGCCAGCAGCTTAGATGTATCGGAGCAGGGTACGATCAATGAGCAGTTCTTC
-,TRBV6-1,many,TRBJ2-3,CASKGSQGLDTQYF,TGTGCCAGCAAGGGGAGCCAGGGGTTAGATACGCAGTATTTT
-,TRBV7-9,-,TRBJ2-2,CASSSRDTGELFF,TGTGCCAGCAGCTCCAGGGACACCGGGGAGCTGTTTTTT
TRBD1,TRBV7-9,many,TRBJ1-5,CASSGTGEGQPQHF,TGTGCCAGCAGCGGGACAGGGGAGGGCCAGCCCCAGCATTTT
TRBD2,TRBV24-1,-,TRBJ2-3,CATSDPASGHPSTDTQYF,TGTGCCACCAGTGATCCGGCTAGCGGGCACCCTTCCACAGATACACAGTATTTT
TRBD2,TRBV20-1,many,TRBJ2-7,CSAREARGGYYEQYF,TGCAGTGCTAGAGAAGCACGGGGGGGGTACTACGAGCAGTACTTC
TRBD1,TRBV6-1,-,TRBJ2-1,CASSDFGQARYNEQFF,TGTGCCAGCAGTGACTTTGGACAGGCGCGCTACAATGAGCAGTTCTTC
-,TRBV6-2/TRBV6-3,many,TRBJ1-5,CASRPDGIRNQPQHF,TGTGCCAGCAGACCGGACGGCATTCGCAATCAGCCCCAGCATTTT
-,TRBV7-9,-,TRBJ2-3,CASEAATQYF,TGTGCCAGCGAAGCAGCCACGCAGTATTTT
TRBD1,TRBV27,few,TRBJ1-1,CASSLYITGRGLGNTEAFF,TGTGCCAGCAGTTTATACATAACGGGCAGGGGGCTGGGAAACACTGAAGCTTTCTTT
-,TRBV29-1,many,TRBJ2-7,CSVEVGNEQYF,TGCAGCGTTGAAGTGGGGAACGAGCAGTACTTC
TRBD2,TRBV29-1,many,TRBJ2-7,CSVELAGVLYEQYF,TGCAGCGTTGAACTAGCGGGAGTACTCTACGAGCAGTACTTC
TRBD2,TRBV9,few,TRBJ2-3,CASSETSGDTDTQYF,TGTGCCAGCAGCGAGACTAGCGGTGACACAGATACGCAGTATTTT
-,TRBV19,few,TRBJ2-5,CASRAGVGGETQYF,TGTGCCAGTAGAGCAGGGGTGGGCGGGGAGACCCAGTACTTC
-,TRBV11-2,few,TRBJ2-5,CASSLNQGWNQETQYF,TGTGCCAGCAGCTTAAACCAGGGATGGAACCAAGAGACCCAGTACTTC
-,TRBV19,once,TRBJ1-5,CASSPAVGRPQHF,TGTGCCAGTAGTCCGGCAGTCGGTCGGCCCCAGCATTTT
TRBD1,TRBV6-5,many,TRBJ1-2,CASSPVTGTANYGYTF,TGTGCCAGCAGTCCCGTGACCGGGACAGCTAACTATGGCTACACCTTC
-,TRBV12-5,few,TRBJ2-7,CASGLTVYEQYF,TGTGCTAGTGGTTTGACAGTCTACGAGCAGTACTTC
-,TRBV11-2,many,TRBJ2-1,CASSLVSGYYNEQFF,TGTGCCAGCAGCTTAGTCAGCGGGTACTACAATGAGCAGTTCTTC
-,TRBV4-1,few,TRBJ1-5,CASSPVSHSNQPQHF,TGCGCCAGCAGCCCCGTTTCACACAGCAATCAGCCCCAGCATTTT
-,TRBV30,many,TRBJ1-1,CAWSGLLNTEAFF,TGTGCCTGGAGCGGACTGCTGAACACTGAAGCTTTCTTT
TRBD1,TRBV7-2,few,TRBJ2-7,CASSLEAGQVYEQYF,TGTGCCAGCAGCTTAGAGGCGGGACAGGTCTACGAGCAGTACTTC
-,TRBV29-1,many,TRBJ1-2,CSVPRPGGHGYTF,TGCAGCGTACCCCGGCCTGGCGGACATGGCTACACCTTC
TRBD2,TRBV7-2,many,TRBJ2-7,CASSFGGGPYEQYF,TGTGCCAGCAGCTTTGGCGGGGGGCCCTACGAGCAGTACTTC
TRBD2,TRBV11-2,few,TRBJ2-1,CASSPRVTSAYNEQFF,TGTGCCAGCAGCCCCAGGGTCACTAGCGCCTACAATGAGCAGTTCTTC
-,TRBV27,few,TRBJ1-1,CASSPLLTGNTEAFF,TGTGCCAGCAGTCCACTATTAACAGGGAACACTGAAGCTTTCTTT
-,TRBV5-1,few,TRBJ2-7,CASSDTGSEQYF,TGCGCCAGCAGCGACACAGGGTCCGAGCAGTACTTC
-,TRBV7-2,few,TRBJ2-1,CASSSLSGANEQFF,TGTGCCAGCAGCTCCCTATCGGGGGCCAATGAGCAGTTCTTC
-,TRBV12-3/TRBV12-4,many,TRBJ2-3,CASSWRGNTDTQYF,TGTGCCAGCAGTTGGAGGGGAAACACAGATACGCAGTATTTT
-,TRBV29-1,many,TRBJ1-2,CSARTYYGYTF,TGCAGCGCTAGGACTTACTATGGCTACACCTTC
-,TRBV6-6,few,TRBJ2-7,CASSYSGPSPYEQYF,TGTGCCAGCAGTTACTCCGGTCCCTCCCCCTACGAGCAGTACTTC
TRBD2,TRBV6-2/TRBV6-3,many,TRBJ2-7,CASSSTSGRTYEQYF,TGTGCCAGCAGCTCCACTAGCGGGAGGACCTACGAGCAGTACTTC
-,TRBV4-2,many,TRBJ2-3,CASSQERGSTDTQYF,TGTGCCAGCAGCCAAGAACGGGGAAGCACAGATACGCAGTATTTT
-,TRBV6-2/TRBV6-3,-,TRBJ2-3,CASSNGQGYQPQYF,TGTGCCAGCAGTAACGGGCAGGGCTATCAGCCCCAGTATTTT
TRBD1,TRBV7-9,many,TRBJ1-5,CASSHTGVNQPQHF,TGTGCCAGCAGTCACACAGGGGTCAATCAGCCCCAGCATTTT
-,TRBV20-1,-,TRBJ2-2,CSALDRGDTGELFF,TGCAGTGCTCTCGATAGGGGGGACACCGGGGAGCTGTTTTTT
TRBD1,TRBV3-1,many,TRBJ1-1,CASSQDHGTGYTEAFF,TGTGCCAGCAGCCAAGACCATGGGACAGGGTACACTGAAGCTTTCTTT
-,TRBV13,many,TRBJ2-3,CASSLGSITDTQYF,TGTGCCAGCAGCTTAGGATCTATCACAGATACGCAGTATTTT
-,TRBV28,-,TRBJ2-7,CASSLELYEQYF,TGTGCCAGCAGTTTAGAGCTTTACGAGCAGTACTTC
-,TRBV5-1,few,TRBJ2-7,CASSLAPGGLESPYEQYF,TGCGCCAGCAGCTTGGCCCCAGGGGGGCTGGAATCGCCCTACGAGCAGTACTTC
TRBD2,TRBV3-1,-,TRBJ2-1,CASSQGGGVLDEQFF,TGTGCCAGCAGCCAGGGCGGGGGGGTTTTGGATGAGCAGTTCTTC
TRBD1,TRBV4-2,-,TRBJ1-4,CASSVRDRDLYEKLFF,TGTGCCAGCAGCGTACGTGACAGGGATCTGTATGAAAAACTGTTTTTT
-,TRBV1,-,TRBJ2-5,CTSGRGQGKETQYF,TGCACCAGCGGAAGGGGACAGGGAAAAGAGACCCAGTACTTC
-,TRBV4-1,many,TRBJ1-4,CASSLRTGDEKLFF,TGCGCCAGCAGTCTTAGGACGGGGGATGAAAAACTGTTTTTT
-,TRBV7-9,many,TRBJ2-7,CASSPDRRPGEQYF,TGTGCCAGCAGCCCCGACAGGCGGCCTGGCGAGCAGTACTTC
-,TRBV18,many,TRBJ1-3,CASSPPVMENTIYF,TGTGCCAGCTCACCACCGGTGATGGAAAACACCATATATTTT
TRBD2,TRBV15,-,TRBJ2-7,CATIAGGQTYEQYF,TGTGCCACCATAGCGGGAGGGCAAACCTACGAGCAGTACTTC
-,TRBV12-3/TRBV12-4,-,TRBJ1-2,CASSLNSLPEYDYGYTF,TGTGCCAGCAGTTTAAATAGTCTGCCGGAGTATGACTATGGCTACACCTTC
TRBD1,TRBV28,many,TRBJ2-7,CASSLGTGHYEQYF,TGTGCCAGCAGTTTGGGGACAGGACACTACGAGCAGTACTTC
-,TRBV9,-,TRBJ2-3,CASSRPSAPDGGLTQYF,TGTGCCAGCAGCCGCCCGTCGGCCCCTGACGGGGGGCTTACGCAGTATTTT
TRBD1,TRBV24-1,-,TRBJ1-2,CATSDSPGQGNYGYTF,TGTGCCACCAGTGATTCCCCGGGACAGGGGAACTATGGCTACACCTTC
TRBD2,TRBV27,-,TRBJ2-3,CASSDIAGATDTQYF,TGTGCCAGCAGTGATATAGCGGGAGCGACAGATACGCAGTATTTT
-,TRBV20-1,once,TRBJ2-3,CSARDLETTDTQYF,TGCAGTGCTAGAGATCTGGAGACCACAGATACGCAGTATTTT